The 17 T cell receptor beta chains presented below share a single source sample, sequenced in a study of early T cells in non-severe SARS-CoV-2 infection. TCRdb independently ran MiXCR on the 5' RACE reads; one entry per CDR3 protein. This sample has about 100,000 distinct CDR3 sequences; roughly 13% occur once, and the top ten carry approximately 2.4%. Specimen: whole blood. The receptors originated from an adult who was a healthcare worker with PCR-confirmed SARS-CoV-2 infection or an uninfected control (not recorded which).

The rearrangement joins TRBV12-3 or TRBV12-4 to TRBJ1-1, with D uncertain. The CDR3 runs to 11 residues. V was pared by 5 bases and J by 7 bases, with 8 bases between. CDR3 sequence reads: CASSPGVEAFF. CDR3 DNA sequence: TGTGCCAGCAGTCCCGGAGTTGAAGCTTTCTTT.

J is TRBJ2-7 and V is TRBV29-1; 7 positions agree with TRBD1. The germline gives CDR1 SQVTM, CDR2 ANQGSEA. V lost 5 bases and J lost 3; bases outside the gene matches: 7. This CDR3 region has 13 residues. Here the CDR3 DNA reads TGCAGCGTTCGACAGGGTGCCGGCTACGAGCAGTACTTC. It is translated as CSVRQGAGYEQYF.

The chain couples TRBV7-9 to TRBJ2-6, with D possibly TRBD1 on 6 matching bases. Germline assignment: CDR1 SEHNR and CDR2 FQNEAQ (reference sequence). V lost 4 bases and J 0 bases, leaving 19 bases between the germline ends. CDR3 length equals 19 residues. The CDR3 nucleotides are TGTGCCAGCAGCTCCGGAAATATCAGGGGAAGCTCTGGGGCCAACGTCCTGACTTTC. It yields the protein CASSSGNIRGSSGANVLTF.

This clonotype was detected only a few times. CDR3 in amino acids: CSARTANMNTEAFF. CDR3 nucleotides: TGCAGTGCTAGGACAGCTAACATGAACACTGAAGCTTTCTTT. The genes are TRBV20-1 and TRBJ1-1; tentatively, D is TRBD1 (5 bases). The CDR3 runs 14 residues. Germline values: CDR1 DFQATT, CDR2 SNEGSKA (reference sequence). Trimming pared 3 bases from V and 0 bases from J, leaving 11 bases between.

The rearrangement links TRBV20-1 to TRBJ2-3, with D possibly matching TRBD2 (5 bases). The CDR3 length is 13 residues. The V and J ends lost 4 bases and 1 base respectively, with 9 bases between them. Looked up from germline, CDR1 is DFQATT and CDR2 is SNEGSKA (reference sequence). In DNA form, the CDR3 reads TGCAGTGCTAAGCACGGGGGCACAGATACGCAGTATTTT. Translated, it gives CSAKHGGTDTQYF.

This clonotype was seen many times. The V and J genes are TRBV5-1 and TRBJ1-1, with D maybe TRBD1 (5 bases). V lost 7 bases and J 1 base, leaving 17 bases between the germline ends. The CDR3 runs to 15 residues. The germline V gene has CDR1 SGHRS and CDR2 YFSETQ. The CDR3 nucleotides are TGCGCCAGCTATCAGGGAGGGTCAAGGAACACTGAAGCTTTCTTT. Its protein product is CASYQGGSRNTEAFF. Full variable domain (outside the CDR3, taken from reference TRBV5-1 and TRBJ1-1): KAGVTQTPRYLIKTRGQQVTLSCSPISGHRSVSWYQQTPGQGLQFLFEYFSETQRNKGNFPGRFSGRQFSNSRSEMNVSTLELGDSALYLCASYQGGSRNTEAFFGQGTRLTVV.

This clonotype showed up many times. V gene TRBV7-2 combines with J gene TRBJ2-1; the match to TRBD1 covers 9 bases. The CDR3 covers 17 residues. Germline CDR1 SGHTA, CDR2 FQGNSA. With 7 bases clipped from V and 2 bases from J, the junction kept 12 bases outside the gene matches. The CDR3 bases are TGTGCCAGCATGGGGACAGGGACCCTTTCCGCCTACAATGAGCAGTTCTTC. Its protein is CASMGTGTLSAYNEQFF. Combining the CDR3 with reference TRBV7-2 and TRBJ2-1 gives the whole variable domain GAGVSQSPSNKVTEKGKDVELRCDPISGHTALYWYRQSLGQGLEFLIYFQGNSAPDKSGLPSDRFSAERTGGSVSTLTIQRTQQEDSAVYLCASMGTGTLSAYNEQFFGPGTRLTVL.

In this sample, this clonotype turned up a few times. The genes are TRBV12-3 or TRBV12-4 and TRBJ1-3, with unresolved D. The CDR3 covers 15 residues. V lost 1 base and J lost 2, with 9 bases in between. The CDR3 loop is CASSLVGSTGNTIYF. As DNA, the CDR3 is TGTGCCAGCAGTTTAGTGGGGTCCACTGGAAACACCATATATTTT.

This clonotype was recorded at least ten times. V is TRBV7-2 and J is TRBJ2-4; D gene uncertain. The CDR3 contains 16 residues. The V end lost 4 bases, the J end lost 0 bases, and 13 bases lay between the germline ends. Germline lookup yields CDR1 SGHTA and CDR2 FQGNSA. The CDR3 here is CASSSPSTGAKNIQYF. For the CDR3, the DNA is TGTGCCAGCAGCTCCCCCTCCACCGGAGCCAAAAACATTCAGTACTTC.

This clonotype has only a few counts. The rearrangement links TRBV29-1 to TRBJ2-3; TRBD1 matches 7 bases. The germline gives CDR1 SQVTM, CDR2 ANQGSEA. This CDR3 comprises 13 residues. The V and J ends lost 6 bases and 4 bases, in that order; junction bases with no gene match: 7. The CDR3 is CSVKTGIADTQYF. CDR3 DNA: TGCAGCGTCAAGACAGGGATAGCAGATACGCAGTATTTT.

This clonotype showed up many times. The chain carries TRBV5-5 and TRBJ2-5; D is undetermined. From germline, CDR1 is SGHKS and CDR2 YYEKEE (reference sequence). The CDR3 is 15 amino acids. Trimming removed 4 bases at V and 0 bases at J, with 13 bases between. The CDR3 spells CASSLVPTNQETQYF. DNA for the CDR3: TGTGCCAGCAGCCTTGTCCCAACCAACCAAGAGACCCAGTACTTC. The full variable domain, in which reference TRBV5-5 and TRBJ2-5 provide the parts outside the CDR3, is DAGVTQSPTHLIKTRGQQVTLRCSPISGHKSVSWYQQVLGQGPQFIFQYYEKEERGRGNFPDRFSARQFPNYSSELNVNALLLGDSALYLCASSLVPTNQETQYFGPGTRLLVL.

This clonotype has a count of ten or more. J is TRBJ2-7 and V is TRBV10-2; no clear D gene. Trimming took off 3 bases at V and 3 bases at J, with 3 bases between the two ends. The germline CDR1 and CDR2 sequences are WSHSY and SAAADI. CDR3 length: 11 residues. The CDR3 DNA is TGCGCCAGCAGTGATCACTACGAGCAGTACTTC. Amino acids: CASSDHYEQYF.

The chain joins TRBV4-3 to TRBJ2-3; 9 positions match TRBD2. V lost 3 bases to trimming and J lost 5 bases; unmatched junction nucleotides: 9. Germline V gene lookup returns CDR1 LGHNA and CDR2 YSLEER. This CDR3 is built from 16 residues. The CDR3 sequence is CASSHLIAGVRDTQYF. CDR3 nucleotides: TGCGCCAGCAGCCACCTCATAGCGGGGGTGAGAGATACGCAGTATTTT.

The table lists this clonotype with a few counts. This rearrangement joins TRBV10-3 to TRBJ1-1; D gene uncertain. V lost 3 bases and J 2 bases, leaving 16 bases between the germline ends. The CDR3 is 16 residues long. The V gene's germline CDR1 is ENHRY and CDR2 SYGVKD. Written as DNA, the CDR3 is TGTGCCATCAGTGACCCCCGGACGGGTCCAAACACTGAAGCTTTCTTT. Translation: CAISDPRTGPNTEAFF.

V usage is TRBV2 and J usage is TRBJ2-5; 7 positions match TRBD1. V lost 11 bases and J lost 7; bases outside the gene matches: 16. The CDR3 loop spans 14 amino acids. Per germline, CDR1 SNHLY and CDR2 FYNNEI. The CDR3 sequence: CAPGVGGKGVTQYF. CDR3 nucleotide sequence: TGTGCCCCCGGGGTAGGGGGCAAGGGAGTGACCCAGTACTTC. The complete variable domain, with remaining parts taken from reference TRBV2 and TRBJ2-5, reads EPEVTQTPSHQVTQMGQEVILRCVPISNHLYFYWYRQILGQKVEFLVSFYNNEISEKSEIFDDQFSVERPDGSNFTLKIRSTKLEDSAMYFCAPGVGGKGVTQYFGPGTRLLVL.

This clonotype was counted only a few times. The V and J genes are TRBV7-8 and TRBJ2-1; 8 bases agree with TRBD2. CDR3 length: 13 residues. J gave up 8 bases and V 5 bases, and 5 bases lay outside the gene matches. The germline V gene encodes CDR1 SGHVS and CDR2 FQNEAQ. In DNA, the CDR3 is TGTGCCAGCAGCACCCGGACTAGCTATGAGCAGTTCTTC. This translates into CASSTRTSYEQFF.

The chain links TRBV15 to TRBJ1-2, with D perhaps TRBD1 (5 bases). The CDR3 sequence is 13 residues long. V was pared by 5 bases and J by 4 bases, with 11 bases between. CDR1 and CDR2 from the germline V gene are LNHNV and YYDKDF (reference sequence). As DNA, the CDR3 is TGTGCCACCAGCCAACAGGAGGGCTATGGCTACACCTTC. It specifies CATSQQEGYGYTF.